This TCR beta chain comes out of a study of blood T cells in healthy people across ages. Overall study results and limits: CMV status of donors was unknown, possibly confounding expanded clonotype changes. Versus aged donors, long-lived donors had higher diversity and more naive CD4+ cells.

About this clonotype itself: Its antigen remains unknown.

The use of a sample-barcoded 5' primer and a J-beta primer mix characterized a second PCR of roughly 7 to 11 cycles. Every sample gave at least 2.5 million paired-end reads containing CDR3. TCRdb analysed the 5' RACE reads with MiXCR anew, one entry per CDR3 protein. The data contain hundreds of thousands of distinct CDR3 sequences, around three fifths of them seen just once; the ten biggest clones take up more than 25%. Per germline, CDR1 SNHLY and CDR2 FYNNEI. This CDR3 is 16 amino acids long. The V segment lost 7 bases and the J segment 0 bases; nucleotides outside the gene matches: 9. Researchers collected approximately 9.5 milliliters of peripheral blood from every single donor.

This chain connects TRBV2 to TRBJ2-1; the match to TRBD1 covers 7 bases. The sequence was collected from a man in his forties in good health. What was sequenced was blood. CDR3 nucleotide sequence: TGTGCCAGCAATAAAGACAGGGTAGGCTCCTACAATGAGCAGTTCTTC. Its protein product is CASNKDRVGSYNEQFF.